These 3 T cell receptor beta chains were sequenced from one sample in a study of vaccination and CD4 T cells after COVID-19. Treatment denoted: approximately 11-day PBMC culture with coronavirus spike peptide pools or control peptides (ViraFEST assay). Before the COVID-19 pandemic (2011-2018), CD4+ T cells were obtained from the unexposed donor. These receptors lack a known antigen. Sequencing of cultured CD4+ T cell DNA used the Oncomine TCR Beta short-read assay. Researchers extracted genomic DNA from CD4+ T cells that had been cultured. TCRdb reprocessed the PCR reads via MiXCR and lists one record per CDR3 protein. The sample records 10,000 or so distinct CDR3 sequences, more than 30% being singletons. The specimen sequenced was CD4+ T cells from blood, cultured in vitro. The receptors derive from a human donor in good health.

This chain connects TRBV20-1 to TRBJ2-1, with TRBD1 matching 7 bases. Trimming at V came to 3 bases and at J to 6 bases, leaving 5 bases not matched to a gene. The germline V gene has CDR1 DFQATT and CDR2 SNEGSKA (reference sequence). This CDR3 is built from 13 residues. The CDR3 loop is CSASRGPFNEQFF. The CDR3 nucleotides read TGCAGTGCTAGTAGGGGGCCCTTCAATGAGCAGTTCTTC.

This clonotype was seen more than once but under ten times. The chain carries TRBV11-1 and TRBJ2-5; D unclear. Trimming removed 1 base at V and 2 bases at J, with 8 bases between. Germline V CDR1 and CDR2: SGHAT, FQDESV (reference sequence). The CDR3 consists of 14 residues. CDR3 protein: CASSLVLDQETQYF. The CDR3 DNA reads as TGTGCCAGCAGCTTAGTGTTAGATCAAGAGACCCAGTACTTC.

Concerning this clonotype itself: At one boundary the junction diverges from the germline segment, which might be a read error. V usage is TRBV12-3 or TRBV12-4 and J usage is TRBJ2-6, with unresolved D. The CDR3 covers 14 residues. In DNA form, the CDR3 reads TGTGCCAGCAGATTAGGGTCTGGGGCCAACGTCCTGACTTTC. Its translation: CASRLGSGANVLTF.